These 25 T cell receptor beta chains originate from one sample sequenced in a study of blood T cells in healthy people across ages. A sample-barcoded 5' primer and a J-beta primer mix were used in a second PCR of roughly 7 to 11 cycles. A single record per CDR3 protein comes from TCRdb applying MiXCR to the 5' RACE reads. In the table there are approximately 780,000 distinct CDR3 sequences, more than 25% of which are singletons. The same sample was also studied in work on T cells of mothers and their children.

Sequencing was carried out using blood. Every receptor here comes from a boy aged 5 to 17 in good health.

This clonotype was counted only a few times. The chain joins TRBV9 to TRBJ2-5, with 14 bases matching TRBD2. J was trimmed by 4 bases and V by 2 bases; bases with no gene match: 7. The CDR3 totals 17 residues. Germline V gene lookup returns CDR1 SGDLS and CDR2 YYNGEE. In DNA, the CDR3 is TGTGCCAGCAGCGTGGGACTAGCGGGGGCCAAGGGAGAGACCCAGTACTTC. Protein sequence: CASSVGLAGAKGETQYF.

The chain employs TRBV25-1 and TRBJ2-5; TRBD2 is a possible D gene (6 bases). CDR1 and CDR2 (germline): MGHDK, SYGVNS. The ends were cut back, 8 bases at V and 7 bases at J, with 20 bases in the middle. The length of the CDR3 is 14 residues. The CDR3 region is CASGAASASGTQYF. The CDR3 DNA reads TGTGCCAGCGGGGCGGCTAGCGCCTCGGGGACCCAGTACTTC.

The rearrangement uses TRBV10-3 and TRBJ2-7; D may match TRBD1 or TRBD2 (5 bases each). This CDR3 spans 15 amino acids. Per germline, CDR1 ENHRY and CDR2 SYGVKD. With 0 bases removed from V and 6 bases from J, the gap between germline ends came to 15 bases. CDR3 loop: CAISESRAFRGEQYF. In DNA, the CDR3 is TGTGCCATCAGTGAGTCCAGGGCCTTTCGGGGCGAGCAGTACTTC.

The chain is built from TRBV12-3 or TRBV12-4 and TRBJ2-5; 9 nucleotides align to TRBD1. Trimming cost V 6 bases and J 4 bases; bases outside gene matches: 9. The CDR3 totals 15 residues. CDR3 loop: CASSLQGAPGETQYF. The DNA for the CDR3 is TGTGCCAGCAGCCTACAGGGGGCACCGGGAGAGACCCAGTACTTC.

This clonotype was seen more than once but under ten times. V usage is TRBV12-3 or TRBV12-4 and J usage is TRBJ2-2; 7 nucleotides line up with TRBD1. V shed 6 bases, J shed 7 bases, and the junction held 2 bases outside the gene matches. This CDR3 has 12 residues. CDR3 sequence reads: CASRRGRGELFF. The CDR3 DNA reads TGTGCCAGCAGGAGGGGGCGCGGGGAGCTGTTTTTT.

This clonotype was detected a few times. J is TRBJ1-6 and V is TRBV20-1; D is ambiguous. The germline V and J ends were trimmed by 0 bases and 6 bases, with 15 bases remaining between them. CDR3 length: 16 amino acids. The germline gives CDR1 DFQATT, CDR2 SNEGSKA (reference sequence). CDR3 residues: CSARDSRTDSNSPLHF. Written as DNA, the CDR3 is TGCAGTGCTAGAGATTCAAGGACGGATAGTAATTCACCCCTCCACTTT.

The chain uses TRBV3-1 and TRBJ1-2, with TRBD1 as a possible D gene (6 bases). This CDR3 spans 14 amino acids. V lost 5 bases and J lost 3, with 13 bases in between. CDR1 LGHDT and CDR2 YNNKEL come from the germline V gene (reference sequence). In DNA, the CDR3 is TGTGCCAGCAGCTCAGCGAAGGGGGACTATGGCTACACCTTC. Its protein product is CASSSAKGDYGYTF. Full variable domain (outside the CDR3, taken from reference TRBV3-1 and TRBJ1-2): DTAVSQTPKYLVTQMGNDKSIKCEQNLGHDTMYWYKQDSKKFLKIMFSYNNKELIINETVPNRFSPKSPDKAHLNLHINSLELGDSAVYFCASSSAKGDYGYTFGSGTRLTVV.

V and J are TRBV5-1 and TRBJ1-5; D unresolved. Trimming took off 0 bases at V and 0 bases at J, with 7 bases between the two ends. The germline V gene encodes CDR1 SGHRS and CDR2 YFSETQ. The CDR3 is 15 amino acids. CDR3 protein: CASSLAGYSNQPQHF. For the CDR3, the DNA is TGCGCCAGCAGCTTGGCAGGATATAGCAATCAGCCCCAGCATTTT. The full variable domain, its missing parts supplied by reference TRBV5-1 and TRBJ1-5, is KAGVTQTPRYLIKTRGQQVTLSCSPISGHRSVSWYQQTPGQGLQFLFEYFSETQRNKGNFPGRFSGRQFSNSRSEMNVSTLELGDSALYLCASSLAGYSNQPQHFGDGTRLSIL.

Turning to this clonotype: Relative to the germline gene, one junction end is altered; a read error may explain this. CDR3 coding DNA: TGTGCCAGCAGCTTTGGGGACTCTGGGGTCAACGTCCTGACTTTC. It specifies CASSFGDSGVNVLTF. The chain links TRBV5-5 to TRBJ2-6; D may be TRBD2 (6 bases). The CDR3 totals 15 residues. The germline CDR1 and CDR2 sequences are SGHKS and YYEKEE (reference sequence).

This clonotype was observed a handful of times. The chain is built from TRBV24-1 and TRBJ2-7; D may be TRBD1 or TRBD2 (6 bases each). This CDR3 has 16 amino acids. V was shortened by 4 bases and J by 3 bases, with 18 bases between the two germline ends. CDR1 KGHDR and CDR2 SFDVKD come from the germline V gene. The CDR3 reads CATSEGGLGRDYEQYF. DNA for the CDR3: TGTGCCACCAGTGAAGGGGGACTGGGAAGGGACTACGAGCAGTACTTC.

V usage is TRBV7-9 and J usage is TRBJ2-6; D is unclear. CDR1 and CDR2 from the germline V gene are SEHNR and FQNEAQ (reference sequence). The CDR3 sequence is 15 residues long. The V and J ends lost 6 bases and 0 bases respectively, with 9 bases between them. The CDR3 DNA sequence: TGTGCCAGCAGATCCGTAACCTCTGGGGCCAACGTCCTGACTTTC. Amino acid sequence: CASRSVTSGANVLTF.

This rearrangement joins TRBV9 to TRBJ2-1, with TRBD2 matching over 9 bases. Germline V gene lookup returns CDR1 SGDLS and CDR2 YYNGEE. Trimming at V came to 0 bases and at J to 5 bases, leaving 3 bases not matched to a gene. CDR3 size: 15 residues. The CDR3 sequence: CASSVVGLANNEQFF. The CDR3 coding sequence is TGTGCCAGCAGCGTAGTAGGACTAGCGAACAATGAGCAGTTCTTC.

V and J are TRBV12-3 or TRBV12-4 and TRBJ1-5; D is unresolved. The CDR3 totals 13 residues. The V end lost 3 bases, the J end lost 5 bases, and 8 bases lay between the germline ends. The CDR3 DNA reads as TGTGCCAGCAGTTTGAATATGCATCAGCCCCAGCATTTT. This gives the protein CASSLNMHQPQHF.

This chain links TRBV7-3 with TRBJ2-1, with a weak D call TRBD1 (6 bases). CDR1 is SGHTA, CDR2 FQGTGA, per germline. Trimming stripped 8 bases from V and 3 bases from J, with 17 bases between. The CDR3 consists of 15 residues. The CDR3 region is CASAMQGTNYNEQFF. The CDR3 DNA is TGTGCCAGCGCGATGCAGGGGACAAACTACAATGAGCAGTTCTTC.

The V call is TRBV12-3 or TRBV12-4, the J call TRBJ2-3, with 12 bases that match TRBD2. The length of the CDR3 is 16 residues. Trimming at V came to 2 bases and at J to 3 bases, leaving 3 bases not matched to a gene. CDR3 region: CASSLPSGGATDTQYF. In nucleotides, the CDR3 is TGTGCCAGCAGTTTACCTAGCGGGGGGGCAACAGATACGCAGTATTTT.

This CDR3 reads CASSGGQGVDTQYF. CDR3 nucleotide sequence: TGCGCCAGCAGCGGGGGACAGGGAGTGGATACGCAGTATTTT. This sequence joins TRBV5-1 and TRBJ2-3, with 9 bases lining up with TRBD1. The CDR3 covers 14 residues. The V gene end was trimmed by 4 bases and the J gene end by 6 bases; junction bases not matched to a gene: 6. Per the germline V gene, CDR1 is SGHRS and CDR2 is YFSETQ.

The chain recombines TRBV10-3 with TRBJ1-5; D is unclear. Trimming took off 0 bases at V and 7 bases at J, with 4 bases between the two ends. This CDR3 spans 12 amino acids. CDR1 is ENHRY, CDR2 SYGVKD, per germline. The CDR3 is CAISESWQPQHF. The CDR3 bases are TGTGCCATCAGTGAGTCCTGGCAGCCCCAGCATTTT.

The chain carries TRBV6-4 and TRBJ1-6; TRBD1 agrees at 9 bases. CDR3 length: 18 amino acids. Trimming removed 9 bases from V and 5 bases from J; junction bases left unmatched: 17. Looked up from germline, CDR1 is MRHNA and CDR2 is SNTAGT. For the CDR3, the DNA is TGTGCCAGTAACCGGGACAGGGTTAAAGTATTGGATAATTCACCCCTCCACTTT. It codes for CASNRDRVKVLDNSPLHF.

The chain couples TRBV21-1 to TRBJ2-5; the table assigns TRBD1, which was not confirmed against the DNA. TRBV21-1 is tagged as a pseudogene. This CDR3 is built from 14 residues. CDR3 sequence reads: CASSNRQVQETQYF. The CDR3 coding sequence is TGTGCCAGCAGCAACAGACAGGTTCAAGAGACCCAGTACTTC.

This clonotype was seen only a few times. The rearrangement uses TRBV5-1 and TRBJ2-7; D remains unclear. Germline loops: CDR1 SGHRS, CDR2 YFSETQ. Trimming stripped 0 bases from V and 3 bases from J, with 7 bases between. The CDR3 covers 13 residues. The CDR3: CASSLDLFYEQYF. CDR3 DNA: TGCGCCAGCAGCTTGGATCTATTCTACGAGCAGTACTTC.

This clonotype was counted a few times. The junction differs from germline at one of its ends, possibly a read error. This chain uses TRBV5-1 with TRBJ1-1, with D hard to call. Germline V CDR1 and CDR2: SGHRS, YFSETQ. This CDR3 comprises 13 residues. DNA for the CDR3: TGTGCCAGCAGCTCCCCGGGGAACACTGAAGCTTTCTTT. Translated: CASSSPGNTEAFF.

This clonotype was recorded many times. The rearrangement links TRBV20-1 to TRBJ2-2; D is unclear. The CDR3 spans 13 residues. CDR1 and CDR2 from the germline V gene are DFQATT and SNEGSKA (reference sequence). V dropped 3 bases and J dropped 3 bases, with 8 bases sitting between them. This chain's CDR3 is CSASGSYTGELFF. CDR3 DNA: TGCAGTGCTAGCGGGTCATACACCGGGGAGCTGTTTTTT.

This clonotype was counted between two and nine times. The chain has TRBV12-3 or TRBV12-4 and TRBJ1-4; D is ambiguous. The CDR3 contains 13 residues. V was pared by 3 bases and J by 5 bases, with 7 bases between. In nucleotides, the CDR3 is TGTGCCAGCAGTTTGATGAGAAATGAAAAACTGTTTTTT. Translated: CASSLMRNEKLFF.

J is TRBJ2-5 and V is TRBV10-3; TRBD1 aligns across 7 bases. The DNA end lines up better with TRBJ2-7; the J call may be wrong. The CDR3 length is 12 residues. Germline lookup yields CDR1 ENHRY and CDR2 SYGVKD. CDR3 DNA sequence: TGTGCCATCAGCGGGGACAGCTACGAGCAGTACTTC. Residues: CAISGDSYEQYF.

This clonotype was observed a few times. CDR3 residues: CATQDRERVTDTQYF. The DNA for the CDR3 is TGTGCCACCCAGGACAGAGAAAGGGTCACAGATACGCAGTATTTT. The V call is TRBV6-2 or TRBV6-3, the J call TRBJ2-3, with D perhaps matching TRBD1 (6 bases). The CDR3 runs to 15 residues. V lost 10 bases to trimming and J lost 2 bases, with 19 bases between them. Per the germline V gene, CDR1 is MNHEY and CDR2 is SVGEGT.